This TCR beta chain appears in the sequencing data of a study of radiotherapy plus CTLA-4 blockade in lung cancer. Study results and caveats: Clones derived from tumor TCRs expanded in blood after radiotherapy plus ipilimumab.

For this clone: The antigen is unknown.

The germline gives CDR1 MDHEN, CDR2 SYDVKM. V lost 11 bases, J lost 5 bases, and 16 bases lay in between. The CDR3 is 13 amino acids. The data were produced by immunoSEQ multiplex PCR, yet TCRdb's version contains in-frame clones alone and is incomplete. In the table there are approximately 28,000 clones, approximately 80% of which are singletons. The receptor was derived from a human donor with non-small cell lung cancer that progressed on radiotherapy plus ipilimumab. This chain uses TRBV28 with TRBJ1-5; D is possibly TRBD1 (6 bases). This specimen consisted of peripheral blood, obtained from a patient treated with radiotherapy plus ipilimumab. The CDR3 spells CAGGPPGYQPQHF. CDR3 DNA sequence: TGTGCCGGGGGGCCCCCGGGCTATCAGCCCCAGCATTTT.